This TCR beta chain stems from a study of cytotoxic CD8 clonotypes in ibrutinib-treated CLL. Notes on the study in general: Public clonotypes showed up rarely, and on treatment they shrank or held steady.

A note on this clone: Its antigen is as yet unknown.

Libraries were prepared by immunoSEQ multiplex PCR; TCRdb keeps only in-frame clonotypes and omits some of them. The table includes about 22,000 clones, 70% to 75% detected once. The CDR3 consists of 15 residues. V gave up 2 bases and J gave up 1 base, with 8 bases separating them. Germline V gene data show CDR1 as MNHEY and CDR2 as SVGAGI. The source of about 2 micrograms of genomic DNA for TCR beta libraries was cryopreserved PBMCs. Sequenced material: PBMCs, taken after 12 months of ibrutinib treatment. The chain joins TRBV6-5 to TRBJ2-2; maybe TRBD1 (5 bases). This clonotype was obtained from a human donor with chronic lymphocytic leukemia. Written as DNA, the CDR3 is TGTGCCAGCAGTTACACAGGAAAGAACACCGGGGAGCTGTTTTTT. Its translation is CASSYTGKNTGELFF.